These 9 T cell receptor beta chains were all obtained from the same sample, sequenced in a study of Ad26.COV2.S vaccination and SARS-CoV-2 variants. Documented treatment: some 20 received Ad26.COV2.S at low or high dose, single or two shots; five or six received placebo; per-sample allocation not given. Following the first vaccine or placebo injection, samples were taken on day 63. Generated by immunoSEQ multiplex PCR, the TCRdb table keeps only in-frame clones and is missing some. The sample yields 300,000 to 350,000 clones, roughly 90% seen once. The sequencing here drew on peripheral blood, taken in a trial of Ad26.COV2.S vaccine versus placebo. All receptors come from a person between 18 and 59 years old who received the Ad26.COV2.S COVID-19 vaccine or a placebo.

The CDR3 sequence: CASSPLTGSGNTIYF. As DNA, the CDR3 is TGTGCCAGCAGTCCCTTGACAGGCTCTGGAAACACCATATATTTT. This sequence joins TRBV6-5 and TRBJ1-3; D may be TRBD1 (6 bases). The CDR3 covers 15 residues. Germline V gene data show CDR1 as MNHEY and CDR2 as SVGAGI. Deletions cut 5 bases from V and 0 bases from J, with 11 bases between.

CDR3 nucleotides: TGCGCCAGCAGCGACACCAAAGGGGTTTTGTACAATGAGCAGTTCTTC. Its translation: CASSDTKGVLYNEQFF. V and J are TRBV4-1 and TRBJ2-1, with a possible D match to TRBD1 (5 bases). CDR1 is MGHRA, CDR2 YSYEKL, per germline. V was trimmed by 5 bases and J by 4 bases, leaving 18 bases between them. This CDR3 contains 16 residues.

The V call is TRBV6-2 or TRBV6-3, the J call TRBJ1-5, with 7 bases fitting TRBD1. The V gene's germline CDR1 is MNHEY and CDR2 SVGEGT. The CDR3 runs to 15 residues. V shed 5 bases, J shed 3 bases, and the junction held 7 bases outside the gene matches. The CDR3 spells CASSKGGLNNQPQHF. The CDR3 nucleotides are TGTGCCAGCAGTAAAGGGGGCCTAAACAATCAGCCCCAGCATTTT.

The chain couples TRBV10-3 to TRBJ1-2, with 12 bases matching TRBD1. The germline V gene has CDR1 ENHRY and CDR2 SYGVKD. The CDR3 has 13 residues. Germline trimming cut 10 bases from V and 4 bases from J; bases unmatched to any gene: 4. DNA for the CDR3: TGTGCCACCGGGACAGGGGGCGGCTATGGCTACACCTTC. Translated: CATGTGGGYGYTF.

The chain joins TRBV6-5 to TRBJ2-2; D might be TRBD2 (5 bases). Germline CDR1 is MNHEY and CDR2 is SVGAGI. This CDR3 region has 15 residues. V was pared by 6 bases and J by 0 bases, with 11 bases between. CDR3 sequence reads: CASSARVTNTGELFF. The CDR3 DNA reads TGTGCCAGCAGCGCGCGGGTTACGAACACCGGGGAGCTGTTTTTT.

V usage is TRBV28 and J usage is TRBJ2-3; TRBD2 matches at 7 bases. The CDR3 has 16 amino acids. The ends lost 3 bases at V and 1 base at J; junction bases unmatched: 7. CDR1 and CDR2 (germline): MDHEN, SYDVKM. This CDR3 reads CASSLPWSGGTDTQYF. The CDR3 DNA follows: TGTGCCAGCAGTTTGCCCTGGAGCGGGGGCACAGATACGCAGTATTTT. Filled out from reference TRBV28 and TRBJ2-3, the complete variable domain reads DVKVTQSSRYLVKRTGEKVFLECVQDMDHENMFWYRQDPGLGLRLIYFSYDVKMKEKGDIPEGYSVSREKKERFSLILESASTNQTSMYLCASSLPWSGGTDTQYFGPGTRLTVL.

The J gene is TRBJ2-1, the V gene TRBV27, with D hard to call. Trimming took 6 bases from V and 7 from J, leaving 19 bases between them. The germline gives CDR1 MNHEY, CDR2 SMNVEV (reference sequence). This CDR3 is 15 amino acids long. Here the CDR3 reads CASSFKINTLNEQFF. The DNA of the CDR3 is TGTGCCAGCAGCTTTAAAATTAACACTCTGAATGAGCAGTTCTTC.

The J gene is TRBJ2-1, the V gene TRBV9; 7 bases agree with TRBD2. J was trimmed by 1 base and V by 0 bases; bases with no gene match: 10. Germline CDR1 and CDR2: SGDLS and YYNGEE. The CDR3 is made up of 18 amino acids. In nucleotides, the CDR3 is TGTGCCAGCAGCGTAGACCCCTCTGAGGGAGGGTCCTACAATGAGCAGTTCTTC. Protein product: CASSVDPSEGGSYNEQFF.

The chain uses TRBV29-1 and TRBJ1-1, with D unresolved. Germline CDR1 reads SQVTM; CDR2 reads ANQGSEA. This CDR3 spans 10 amino acids. V shed 6 bases and J shed 1 base, with 3 bases lying between them. The DNA for the CDR3 is TGCAGCGTGAGGAACACTGAAGCTTTCTTT. Amino acids: CSVRNTEAFF.